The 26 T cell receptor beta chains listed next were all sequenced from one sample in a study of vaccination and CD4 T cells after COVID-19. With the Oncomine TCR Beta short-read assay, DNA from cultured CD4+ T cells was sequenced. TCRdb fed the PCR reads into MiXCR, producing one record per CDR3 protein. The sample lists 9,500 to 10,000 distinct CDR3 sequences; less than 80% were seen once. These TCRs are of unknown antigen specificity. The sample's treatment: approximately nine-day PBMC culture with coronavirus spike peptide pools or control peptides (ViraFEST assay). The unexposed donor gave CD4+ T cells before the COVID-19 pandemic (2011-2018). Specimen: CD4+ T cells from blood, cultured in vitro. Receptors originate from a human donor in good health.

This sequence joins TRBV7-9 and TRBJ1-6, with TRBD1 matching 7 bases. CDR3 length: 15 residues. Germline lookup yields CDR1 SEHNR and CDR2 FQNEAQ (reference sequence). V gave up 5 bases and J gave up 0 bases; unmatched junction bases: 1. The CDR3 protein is CASSGQVSYNSPLHF. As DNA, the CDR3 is TGTGCCAGCAGCGGACAGGTCTCCTATAATTCACCCCTCCACTTT.

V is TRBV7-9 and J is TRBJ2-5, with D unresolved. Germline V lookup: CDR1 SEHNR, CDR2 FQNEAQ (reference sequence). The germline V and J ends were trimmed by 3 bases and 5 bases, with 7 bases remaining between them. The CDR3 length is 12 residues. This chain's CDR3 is CASSFQGETQYF. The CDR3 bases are TGTGCCAGCAGCTTCCAAGGGGAGACCCAGTACTTC.

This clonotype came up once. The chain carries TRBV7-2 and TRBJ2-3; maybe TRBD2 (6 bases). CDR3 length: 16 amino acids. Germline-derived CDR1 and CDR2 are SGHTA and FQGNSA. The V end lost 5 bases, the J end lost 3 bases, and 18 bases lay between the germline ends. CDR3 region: CASSPFGGAETDTQYF. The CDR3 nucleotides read TGTGCCAGCAGCCCCTTCGGAGGGGCCGAGACAGATACGCAGTATTTT.

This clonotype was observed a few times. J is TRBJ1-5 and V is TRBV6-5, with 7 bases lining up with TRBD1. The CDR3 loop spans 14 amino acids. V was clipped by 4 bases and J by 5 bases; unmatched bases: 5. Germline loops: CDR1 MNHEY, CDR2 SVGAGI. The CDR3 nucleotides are TGTGCCAGCAGTTCGCGACAGGGTTATCAGCCCCAGCATTTT. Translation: CASSSRQGYQPQHF.

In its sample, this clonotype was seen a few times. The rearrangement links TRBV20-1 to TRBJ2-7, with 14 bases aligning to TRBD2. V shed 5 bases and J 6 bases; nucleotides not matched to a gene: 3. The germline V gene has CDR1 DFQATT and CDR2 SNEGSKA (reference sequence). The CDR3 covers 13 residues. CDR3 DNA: TGCAGTGCTGGGACTAGCGGGAGAAGCGAGCAGTACTTC. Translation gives CSAGTSGRSEQYF.

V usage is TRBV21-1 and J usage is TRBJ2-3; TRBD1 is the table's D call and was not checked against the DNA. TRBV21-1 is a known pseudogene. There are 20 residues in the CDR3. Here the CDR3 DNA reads TGTGCCAGCAGCAAAGCGCTCTGCTACCTGGGCGCGCGAGGTACAGATACGCAGTATTTT. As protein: CASSKALCYLGARGTDTQYF.

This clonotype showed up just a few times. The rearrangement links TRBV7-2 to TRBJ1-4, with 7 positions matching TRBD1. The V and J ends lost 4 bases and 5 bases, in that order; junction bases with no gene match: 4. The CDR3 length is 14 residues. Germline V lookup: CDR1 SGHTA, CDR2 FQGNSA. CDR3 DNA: TGTGCCAGCAGCTCGACAGGGCAAAATGAAAAACTGTTTTTT. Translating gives CASSSTGQNEKLFF.

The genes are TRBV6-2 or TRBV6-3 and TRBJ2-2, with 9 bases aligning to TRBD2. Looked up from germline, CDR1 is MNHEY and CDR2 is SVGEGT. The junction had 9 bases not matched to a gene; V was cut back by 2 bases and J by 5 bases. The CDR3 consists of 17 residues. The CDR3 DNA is TGTGCCAGCAGTTACGAGGCGGGGGGGCCCGATACCGGGGAGCTGTTTTTT. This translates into CASSYEAGGPDTGELFF.

DNA for the CDR3: TGTGCCACCAGCAGAGCGGGGATAGCGGTGAATGAGCAGTTCTTC. The encoded protein is CATSRAGIAVNEQFF. V is TRBV15 and J is TRBJ2-1; D may be TRBD2 (6 bases). Trimming stripped 1 base from V and 7 bases from J, with 14 bases between. Germline CDR1 and CDR2: LNHNV and YYDKDF (reference sequence). The CDR3 covers 15 residues.

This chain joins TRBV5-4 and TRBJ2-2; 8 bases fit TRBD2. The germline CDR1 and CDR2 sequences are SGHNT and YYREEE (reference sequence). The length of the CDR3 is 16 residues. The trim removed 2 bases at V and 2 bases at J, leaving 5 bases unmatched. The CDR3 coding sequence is TGTGCCAGCAGCTTCGGGAGGGGTGCTAACACCGGGGAGCTGTTTTTT. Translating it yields CASSFGRGANTGELFF.

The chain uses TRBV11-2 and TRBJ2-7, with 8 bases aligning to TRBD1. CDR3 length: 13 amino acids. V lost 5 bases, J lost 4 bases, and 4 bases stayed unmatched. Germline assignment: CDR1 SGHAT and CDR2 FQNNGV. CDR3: CASSIGQGYEQYF. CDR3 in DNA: TGTGCCAGCAGCATTGGACAGGGTTACGAGCAGTACTTC.

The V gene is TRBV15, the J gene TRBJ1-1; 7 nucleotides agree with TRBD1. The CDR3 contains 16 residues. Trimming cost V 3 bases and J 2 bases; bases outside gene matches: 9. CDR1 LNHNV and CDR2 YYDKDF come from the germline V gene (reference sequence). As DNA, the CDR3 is TGTGCCACCAGCAGGGCGACAGGGCTAGGCAACACTGAAGCTTTCTTT. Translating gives CATSRATGLGNTEAFF. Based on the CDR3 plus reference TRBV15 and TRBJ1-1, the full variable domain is DAMVIQNPRYQVTQFGKPVTLSCSQTLNHNVMYWYQQKSSQAPKLLFHYYDKDFNNEADTPDNFQSRRPNTSFCFLDIRSPGLGDTAMYLCATSRATGLGNTEAFFGQGTRLTVV.

CDR3 DNA: TGTGCCAGCAGCCCTCGGGACAGCAGCCCCAGCGGCTACACCTTC. Its protein is CASSPRDSSPSGYTF. The chain is built from TRBV7-9 and TRBJ1-2; TRBD1 matches at 7 bases. With V trimmed by 5 bases and J by 8 bases, 14 bases remained unmatched. The CDR3 is 15 residues long. CDR1 and CDR2 from the germline V gene are SEHNR and FQNEAQ (reference sequence).

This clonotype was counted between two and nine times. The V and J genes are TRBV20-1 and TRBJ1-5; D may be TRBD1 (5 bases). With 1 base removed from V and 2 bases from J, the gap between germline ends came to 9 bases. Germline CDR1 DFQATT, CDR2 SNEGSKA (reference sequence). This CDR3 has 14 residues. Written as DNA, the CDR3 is TGCAGTGCTAGAGCAGGGATAGGCAATCAGCCCCAGCATTTT. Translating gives CSARAGIGNQPQHF.

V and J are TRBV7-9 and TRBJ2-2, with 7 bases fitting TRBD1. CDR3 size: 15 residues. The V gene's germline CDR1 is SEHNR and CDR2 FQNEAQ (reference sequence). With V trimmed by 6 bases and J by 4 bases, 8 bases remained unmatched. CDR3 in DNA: TGTGCCAGCAGTAGAACCGGGACAGCCACCGGGGAGCTGTTTTTT. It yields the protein CASSRTGTATGELFF.

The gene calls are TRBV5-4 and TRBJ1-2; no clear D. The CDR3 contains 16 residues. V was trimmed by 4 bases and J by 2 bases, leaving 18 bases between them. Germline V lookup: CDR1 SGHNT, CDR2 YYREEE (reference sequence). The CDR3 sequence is CASSPKPTVLNYGYTF. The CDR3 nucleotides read TGTGCCAGCAGCCCGAAACCTACTGTCCTGAACTATGGCTACACCTTC.

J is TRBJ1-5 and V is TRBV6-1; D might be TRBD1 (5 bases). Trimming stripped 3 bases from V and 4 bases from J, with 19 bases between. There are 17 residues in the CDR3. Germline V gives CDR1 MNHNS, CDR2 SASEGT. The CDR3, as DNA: TGTGCCAGCAGTGAGGGTTTCGGGGGAGTGGGTAATCAGCCCCAGCATTTT. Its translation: CASSEGFGGVGNQPQHF.

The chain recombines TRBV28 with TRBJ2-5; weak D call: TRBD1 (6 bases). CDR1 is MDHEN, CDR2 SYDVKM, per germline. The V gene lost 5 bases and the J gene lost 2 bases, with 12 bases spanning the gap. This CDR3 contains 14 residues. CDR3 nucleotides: TGTGCCAGCAGTCGACGGACAGATCAAGAGACCCAGTACTTC. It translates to CASSRRTDQETQYF.

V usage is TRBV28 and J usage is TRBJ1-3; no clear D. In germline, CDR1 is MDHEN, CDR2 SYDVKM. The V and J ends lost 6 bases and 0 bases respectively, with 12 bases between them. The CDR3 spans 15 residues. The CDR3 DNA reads TGTGCCAGCAGGTACAGCCTGAACTCTGGAAACACCATATATTTT. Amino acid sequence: CASRYSLNSGNTIYF.

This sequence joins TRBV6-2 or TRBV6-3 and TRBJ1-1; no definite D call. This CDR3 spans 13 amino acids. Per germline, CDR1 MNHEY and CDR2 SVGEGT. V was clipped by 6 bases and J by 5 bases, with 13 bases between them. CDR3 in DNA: TGTGCCAGCAGCTACACAAGTGGTACTGAAGCTTTCTTT. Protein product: CASSYTSGTEAFF.

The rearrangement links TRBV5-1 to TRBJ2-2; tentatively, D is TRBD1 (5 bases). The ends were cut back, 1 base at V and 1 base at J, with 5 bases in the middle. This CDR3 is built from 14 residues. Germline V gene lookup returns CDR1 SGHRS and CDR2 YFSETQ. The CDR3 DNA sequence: TGCGCCAGCAGCTTGACAGGGAACACCGGGGAGCTGTTTTTT. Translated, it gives CASSLTGNTGELFF.

CDR3 DNA sequence: TGTGCCAGCAGCGGCCCGAACTATGGCTACACCTTC. Residues: CASSGPNYGYTF. The V gene is TRBV25-1, the J gene TRBJ1-2; no definite D call. Trimming took off 6 bases at V and 2 bases at J, with 7 bases between the two ends. Germline V gene data show CDR1 as MGHDK and CDR2 as SYGVNS. The CDR3 covers 12 residues.

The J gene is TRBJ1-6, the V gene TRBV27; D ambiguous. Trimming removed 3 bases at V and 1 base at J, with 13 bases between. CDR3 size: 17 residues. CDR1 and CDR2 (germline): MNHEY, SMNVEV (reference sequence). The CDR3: CASSFIAPASYNSPLHF. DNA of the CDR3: TGTGCCAGCAGTTTTATCGCTCCGGCTTCCTATAATTCACCCCTCCACTTT.

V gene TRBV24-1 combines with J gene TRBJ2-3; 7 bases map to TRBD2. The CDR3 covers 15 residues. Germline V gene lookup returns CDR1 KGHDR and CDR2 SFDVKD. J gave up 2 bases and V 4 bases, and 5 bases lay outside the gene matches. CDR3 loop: CATSEGGTATDTQYF. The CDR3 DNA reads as TGTGCCACCAGTGAGGGGGGGACGGCCACAGATACGCAGTATTTT.

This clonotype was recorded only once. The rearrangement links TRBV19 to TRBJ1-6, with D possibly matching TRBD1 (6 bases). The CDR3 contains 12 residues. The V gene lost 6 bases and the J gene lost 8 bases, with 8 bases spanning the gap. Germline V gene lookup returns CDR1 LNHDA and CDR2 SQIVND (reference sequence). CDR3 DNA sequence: TGTGCCAGTAGCCCAGGGGATTCACCCCTCCACTTT. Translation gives CASSPGDSPLHF. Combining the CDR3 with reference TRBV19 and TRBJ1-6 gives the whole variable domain DGGITQSPKYLFRKEGQNVTLSCEQNLNHDAMYWYRQDPGQGLRLIYYSQIVNDFQKGDIAEGYSVSREKKESFPLTVTSAQKNPTAFYLCASSPGDSPLHFGNGTRLTVT.

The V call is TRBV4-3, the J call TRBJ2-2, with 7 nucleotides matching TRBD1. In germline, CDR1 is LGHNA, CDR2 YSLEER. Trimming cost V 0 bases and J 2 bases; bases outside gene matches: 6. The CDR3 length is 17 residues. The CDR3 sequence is CASSQEATGVNTGELFF. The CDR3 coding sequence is TGCGCCAGCAGCCAAGAAGCTACAGGGGTCAACACCGGGGAGCTGTTTTTT.